Below, 28 T cell receptor beta chains from the same sample are listed, as sequenced in a study of technical replicates of blood from a handful of donors. Sequenced by immunoSEQ multiplex PCR; TCRdb stores in-frame clones only, minus some. The sample contains about 75,000 clones, 95% to 98% of which appear only once. Material: T cells isolated from PBMCs. The receptors derive from a human donor in good health.

This clone has only one observation. The chain couples TRBV10-1 to TRBJ1-1; tentative D call: TRBD1 (5 bases). The germline CDR1 and CDR2 sequences are WNHNN and SYGVQD (reference sequence). This CDR3 has 15 amino acids. Trimming took 3 bases from V and 7 from J, leaving 18 bases between them. The CDR3 DNA reads as TGCGCCAGCAGTGAAGAATCGGCAGGGACTTATGAAGCTTTCTTT. This translates into CASSEESAGTYEAFF.

This sequence joins TRBV5-1 and TRBJ2-5; TRBD2 might be the D (6 bases). This CDR3 region has 15 residues. Germline CDR1 reads SGHRS; CDR2 reads YFSETQ. The ends were cut back, 3 bases at V and 1 base at J, with 13 bases in the middle. CDR3 nucleotides: TGCGCCAGCAGCTGTTGCCGGGACTCCCAAGAGACCCAGTACTTC. Its protein product is CASSCCRDSQETQYF.

The chain employs TRBV4-1 and TRBJ2-1; 10 nucleotides align to TRBD2. V lost 5 bases to trimming and J lost 8 bases; unmatched junction nucleotides: 9. The CDR3 loop spans 15 amino acids. Germline CDR1 reads MGHRA; CDR2 reads YSYEKL. Here the CDR3 reads CASSFSGGAWDEQFF. DNA for the CDR3: TGCGCCAGCAGCTTCAGCGGGGGGGCTTGGGATGAGCAGTTCTTC.

This clone was counted once. This chain joins TRBV5-6 and TRBJ2-7; the D gene is possibly TRBD1 (6 bases). The V end was cut by 5 bases, the J end by 4 bases, with 13 bases between. CDR3 size: 13 residues. From germline, CDR1 is SGHDT and CDR2 YYEEEE. CDR3: CASSFTGNYEQYF. CDR3 in DNA: TGTGCCAGCAGTTTTACAGGGAATTACGAGCAGTACTTC.

The J gene is TRBJ1-1, the V gene TRBV29-1; 7 bases are a match to TRBD1. Germline values: CDR1 SQVTM, CDR2 ANQGSEA. The ends lost 7 bases at V and 1 base at J; junction bases unmatched: 3. The length of the CDR3 is 12 residues. The chain's CDR3 is CSGTGPNTEAFF. The CDR3 DNA is TGCAGCGGGACAGGACCGAACACTGAAGCTTTCTTT.

The V and J genes are TRBV27 and TRBJ2-1, with 9 bases fitting TRBD2. The CDR3 consists of 15 residues. Germline CDR1 reads MNHEY; CDR2 reads SMNVEV (reference sequence). V shed 5 bases, J shed 1 base, and the junction held 3 bases outside the gene matches. The CDR3, as DNA: TGTGCCAGCAGTGTAGCGGGAGCGTCCTACAATGAGCAGTTCTTC. Protein: CASSVAGASYNEQFF.

J is TRBJ2-3 and V is TRBV27; possible D gene TRBD2, 6 bases. The CDR3 length is 17 residues. From germline, CDR1 is MNHEY and CDR2 SMNVEV (reference sequence). V was trimmed by 5 bases and J by 10 bases, leaving 28 bases between them. For the CDR3, the DNA is TGTGCCAGCAGTCCCCGTGGAGGGACTGGATCTTCCCTGGCGCAGTATTTT. Translating gives CASSPRGGTGSSLAQYF.

The rearrangement uses TRBV6-5 and TRBJ1-3; D might be TRBD1 (6 bases). Trimming removed 0 bases at V and 6 bases at J, with 12 bases between. Germline CDR1 and CDR2: MNHEY and SVGAGI. This CDR3 has 15 amino acids. In nucleotides, the CDR3 is TGTGCCAGCAGTTACTCACCGGGACAAAAAAACACCATATATTTT. It translates to CASSYSPGQKNTIYF.

The J gene is TRBJ1-2, the V gene TRBV27, with a possible D match to TRBD1 (5 bases). With 6 bases removed from V and 4 bases from J, the gap between germline ends came to 21 bases. The CDR3 sequence is 16 residues long. Germline-derived CDR1 and CDR2 are MNHEY and SMNVEV (reference sequence). Here the CDR3 reads CASRGGVPGSLYGYTF. CDR3 coding DNA: TGTGCCAGCAGGGGGGGGGTTCCAGGATCACTCTATGGCTACACCTTC.

This clone was detected once. The chain combines TRBV18 with TRBJ1-5; D perhaps matches TRBD1 (5 bases). The CDR3 runs to 13 residues. V lost 5 bases and J 5 bases, leaving 10 bases between the germline ends. The V gene's germline CDR1 is KGHSH and CDR2 LQKENI. The CDR3 nucleotides read TGTGCCAGCTCATTGGACACAGATCAGCCCCAGCATTTT. This sequence encodes CASSLDTDQPQHF.

This chain connects TRBV5-1 to TRBJ1-1; D not certain. The ends were cut back, 4 bases at V and 2 bases at J, with 12 bases in the middle. Germline V CDR1 and CDR2: SGHRS, YFSETQ. The CDR3 length is 14 residues. The DNA for the CDR3 is TGCGCCAGCAGCCTGATGGGCAGCAACACTGAAGCTTTCTTT. This encodes CASSLMGSNTEAFF.

The genes are TRBV2 and TRBJ1-2; D remains unclear. The CDR3 spans 14 residues. The germline CDR1 and CDR2 sequences are SNHLY and FYNNEI. The germline V and J ends were trimmed by 3 bases and 0 bases, with 8 bases remaining between them. The CDR3 nucleotides are TGTGCCAGCAGTGATAGTTCTGCTAACTATGGCTACACCTTC. This sequence encodes CASSDSSANYGYTF.

This clone showed up just once. This sequence joins TRBV6-1 and TRBJ1-4, with D hard to call. The CDR3 is 13 residues long. The V gene's germline CDR1 is MNHNS and CDR2 SASEGT. The germline V and J ends were trimmed by 2 bases and 7 bases, with 8 bases remaining between them. Here the CDR3 reads CASSETGREKLFF. The CDR3 DNA is TGTGCCAGCAGTGAAACGGGTCGTGAAAAACTGTTTTTT.

This chain connects TRBV5-1 to TRBJ1-2, with 7 bases lining up with TRBD1. Germline loops: CDR1 SGHRS, CDR2 YFSETQ. The CDR3 runs 16 residues. The V segment lost 0 bases and the J segment 1 base; nucleotides outside the gene matches: 6. Written as DNA, the CDR3 is TGCGCCAGCAGCTTGGTCCCGGGACAGCTTAACTATGGCTACACCTTC. Residues: CASSLVPGQLNYGYTF. The whole variable domain, remainder taken from reference TRBV5-1 and TRBJ1-2, is KAGVTQTPRYLIKTRGQQVTLSCSPISGHRSVSWYQQTPGQGLQFLFEYFSETQRNKGNFPGRFSGRQFSNSRSEMNVSTLELGDSALYLCASSLVPGQLNYGYTFGSGTRLTVV.

The rearrangement links TRBV10-3 to TRBJ2-7, with a tentative D call TRBD2 (6 bases). CDR3 size: 15 residues. Germline CDR1 ENHRY, CDR2 SYGVKD. Trimming left V 3 bases short and J 0 bases short, with 12 bases between. The CDR3 sequence: CAISDTPGDSYEQYF. The CDR3 region has the DNA TGTGCCATCAGTGATACCCCGGGAGACTCCTACGAGCAGTACTTC.

The chain recombines TRBV7-8 with TRBJ2-7, with D possibly being TRBD1 (5 bases). CDR1 is SGHVS, CDR2 FQNEAQ, per germline. Trimming stripped 4 bases from V and 2 bases from J, with 15 bases between. This CDR3 is built from 15 residues. CDR3: CASSYTGQPTYEQYF. The CDR3 bases are TGTGCCAGCAGCTACACAGGTCAGCCTACCTACGAGCAGTACTTC.

The rearrangement links TRBV19 to TRBJ1-1; D gene ambiguous. This CDR3 has 13 residues. Germline V gives CDR1 LNHDA, CDR2 SQIVND (reference sequence). Trimming shortened V by 10 bases and J by 2 bases, and 14 bases separated the two germline ends. The CDR3 region has the DNA TGTGCCACTAAGGTGAAGACTAACACTGAAGCTTTCTTT. Translation gives CATKVKTNTEAFF.

V gene TRBV4-1 combines with J gene TRBJ2-2; D is undetermined. CDR1 is MGHRA, CDR2 YSYEKL, per germline. The length of the CDR3 is 14 residues. Trimming cost V 0 bases and J 4 bases, with 6 bases left between them. In nucleotides, the CDR3 is TGCGCCAGCAGCCAAGAGCTAATCACCGGGGAGCTGTTTTTT. Protein sequence: CASSQELITGELFF.

The V and J genes are TRBV7-9 and TRBJ2-1; TRBD2 aligns across 16 bases. The V gene's germline CDR1 is SEHNR and CDR2 FQNEAQ (reference sequence). The V gene end was trimmed by 6 bases and the J gene end by 6 bases; junction bases not matched to a gene: 11. The CDR3 runs 18 residues. CDR3 nucleotides: TGTGCCAGCAGTCCCCGCCGGGGACTAGCGGGAGGGGGCAATGAGCAGTTCTTC. Encoded protein: CASSPRRGLAGGGNEQFF. The variable domain in full, completed from reference TRBV7-9 and TRBJ2-1, reads DTGVSQNPRHKITKRGQNVTFRCDPISEHNRLYWYRQTLGQGPEFLTYFQNEAQLEKSRLLSDRFSAERPKGSFSTLEIQRTEQGDSAMYLCASSPRRGLAGGGNEQFFGPGTRLTVL.

This chain connects TRBV7-9 to TRBJ2-5; tentative D call: TRBD1 (5 bases). Trimming cost V 5 bases and J 2 bases, with 21 bases left between them. Germline V lookup: CDR1 SEHNR, CDR2 FQNEAQ (reference sequence). This CDR3 contains 17 residues. The CDR3 loop reads CASSKGWQGRLQETQYF. CDR3 DNA: TGTGCCAGCAGCAAGGGGTGGCAGGGCAGGCTTCAAGAGACCCAGTACTTC.

Here the CDR3 DNA reads TGTGCCAGCAACGACAGGAACACCGGGGAGCTGTTTTTT. Its protein product is CASNDRNTGELFF. The chain recombines TRBV11-1 with TRBJ2-2; maybe TRBD1 (5 bases). V was pared by 7 bases and J by 1 base, with 7 bases between. There are 13 residues in the CDR3. CDR1 SGHAT and CDR2 FQDESV come from the germline V gene (reference sequence).

The chain uses TRBV6-5 and TRBJ2-2; TRBD1 matches 8 bases. Germline loops: CDR1 MNHEY, CDR2 SVGAGI. The CDR3 is 15 residues long. After removal of 10 bases from V and 4 bases from J, the junction contained 11 bases not matched to a gene. The CDR3 sequence: CATLTGGGITGELFF. In DNA form, the CDR3 reads TGTGCCACCCTAACAGGGGGAGGCATCACCGGGGAGCTGTTTTTT.

J is TRBJ1-5 and V is TRBV30; TRBD1 matches 9 bases. Germline V gene data show CDR1 as GTSNPN and CDR2 as SVGIG (reference sequence). Trimming took 0 bases from V and 5 from J; bases not matched to a gene: 5. This CDR3 region has 15 residues. As DNA, the CDR3 is TGTGCCTGGAGTGTTGGGGGACAGGGTCATCAGCCCCAGCATTTT. This codes for CAWSVGGQGHQPQHF.

The chain uses TRBV9 and TRBJ1-4; tentatively, D is TRBD1 (6 bases). The CDR3 has 15 residues. CDR1 is SGDLS and CDR2 is YYNGEE in the germline V gene. Trimming took 4 bases from V and 8 from J, leaving 18 bases between them. The CDR3 nucleotides read TGTGCCAGCAGCTCCCACAGGGCAGACAGGGAAAAACTGTTTTTT. Translation: CASSSHRADREKLFF.

This chain uses TRBV6-6 with TRBJ1-2; TRBD1 agrees at 7 bases. CDR3 length: 13 amino acids. The J segment lost 4 bases and the V segment lost 4 bases, leaving 3 bases of the junction unmatched. Germline CDR1 MNHNY, CDR2 SVGAGI (reference sequence). This chain's CDR3 is CASSLDRSYGYTF. CDR3 DNA sequence: TGTGCCAGCAGTTTGGACAGGAGCTATGGCTACACCTTC.

The chain employs TRBV18 and TRBJ2-7; D might be TRBD1 (6 bases). From germline, CDR1 is KGHSH and CDR2 LQKENI. Trimming shortened V by 2 bases and J by 1 base, and 15 bases separated the two germline ends. The CDR3 extends over 16 amino acids. The CDR3 spells CASSPFSGQGSYEQYF. The CDR3 nucleotides read TGTGCCAGCTCACCATTCTCGGGCCAGGGGTCCTACGAGCAGTACTTC.

In its sample, this clone was seen once. J is TRBJ2-5 and V is TRBV6-1; 14 bases agree with TRBD2. The CDR3 runs to 17 residues. Looked up from germline, CDR1 is MNHNS and CDR2 is SASEGT. V shed 2 bases, J shed 5 bases, and the junction held 7 bases outside the gene matches. The CDR3 DNA is TGTGCCAGCAGTGAACGACTAGCGGGGGGGATTTCGGAGACCCAGTACTTC. Residues: CASSERLAGGISETQYF.

This chain links TRBV14 with TRBJ1-2; D gene uncertain. The germline V gene has CDR1 SGHDN and CDR2 FVKESK. The CDR3 loop spans 13 amino acids. Trimming cost V 3 bases and J 4 bases, with 9 bases left between them. The CDR3 is CASSQGGFYGYTF. The CDR3 bases are TGTGCCAGCAGCCAGGGAGGATTCTATGGCTACACCTTC.